This T cell receptor beta chain comes out of a study of neurological immune-mediated disorders. This clonotype was found many times. cDNA synthesis was performed by 5'RACE with 10-nucleotide random UMIs. TCRdb called the 5' RACE reads again in MiXCR, with one record for every CDR3 protein. Among about 32,000 distinct CDR3 sequences, 10% to 15% were seen once, and the ten largest hold 5% to 6.5%. The CDR3 runs to 16 residues. The germline V gene encodes CDR1 SGHRS and CDR2 YFSETQ. Trimming removed 0 bases at V and 0 bases at J, with 12 bases between. Time point: technical triplicate 2. For sorted libraries, the input was 1 million CD4+ or CD8+ T cells.

Sequencing used CD4+ T cells from blood. This receptor was identified in a female donor with HTLV-1-associated myelopathy (HAM/TSP). This sequence joins TRBV5-1 and TRBJ2-5; possible D gene TRBD2, 5 bases. As DNA, the CDR3 is TGCGCCAGCAGCTTGGGGAGCGGTGGGTACCAAGAGACCCAGTACTTC. As protein: CASSLGSGGYQETQYF.